The source of this T cell receptor beta chain is a study of T cell changes during pregnancy in multiple sclerosis. TCRdb's table, derived via immunoSEQ multiplex PCR, lists solely in-frame clones and lacks some. The data contain approximately 53,000 clones, around 90% of them singletons. This clone appeared once. Germline V gene lookup returns CDR1 SGHTA and CDR2 FQGTGA. The germline V and J ends were trimmed by 1 base and 4 bases, with 13 bases remaining between them. The CDR3 runs 16 residues. The TCR comes from a female donor in good health, enrolled as a control in a pregnancy study. J is TRBJ2-2 and V is TRBV7-3; maybe TRBD1 (6 bases). The source was CD4+ T cells from peripheral blood mononuclear cells, collected after pregnancy. The CDR3 sequence: CASSLNRALGTGELFF. CDR3 DNA sequence: TGTGCCAGCAGCTTAAACAGGGCCTTAGGCACCGGGGAGCTGTTTTTT.